A selection of T cell receptor beta chains follows, all from one sample in a study of beta chain features in type 1 diabetes. The assay was immunoSEQ multiplex PCR, and TCRdb's table has in-frame clones only and misses some. The repertoire holds over 650,000 clones, with about an eighth as singletons. Sample: naive CD4+ T cells from blood. Every receptor here comes from a man between 18 and 29 years old with type 1 diabetes. Both conserved end residues are part of each CDR3. Each record gives: D gene, clone size, J gene, V gene, CDR3 DNA, CDR3 protein. A D gene is named only where the DNA matches it firmly. Rows give clone size only sometimes, using once, few, many, or a class for an expanded clone.

D: TRBD2; size: few; J: TRBJ2-7; V: TRBV29-1; DNA: TGCAGCGTTGAGCGAGCGGGGGGGCCCTACGAGCAGTACTTC; CDR3: CSVERAGGPYEQYF
D: -; size: -; J: TRBJ1-2; V: TRBV25-1; DNA: TGTGCCAGCAGTTTCGCCCCGATGGGAGGCTACACCTTC; CDR3: CASSFAPMGGYTF
D: TRBD1; size: few; J: TRBJ2-5; V: TRBV5-4; DNA: TGTGCCAGCAGCACCCGGACAGGGCCAGAGACCCAGTACTTC; CDR3: CASSTRTGPETQYF
D: TRBD1; size: few; J: TRBJ2-4; V: TRBV4-3; DNA: TGCGCCAGCTTTCGGACAGGGGGCATCGAAGTGGCCAAAAACATTCAGTACTTC; CDR3: CASFRTGGIEVAKNIQYF
D: TRBD2; size: -; J: TRBJ2-1; V: TRBV10-3; DNA: TGTGCCATCGGACGGGAGGGTCTCAATGAGCAGTTCTTC; CDR3: CAIGREGLNEQFF
D: -; size: -; J: TRBJ2-3; V: TRBV7-2; DNA: TGTGCCAGCAGCTCATTGGGGGGAGGAAGTGATACGCAGTATTTT; CDR3: CASSSLGGGSDTQYF
D: TRBD1; size: -; J: TRBJ1-2; V: TRBV4-3; DNA: TGCGCCAGCAGCCCGAAGGCTCAGGGGGTTCTCTACTATGGCTACACCTTC; CDR3: CASSPKAQGVLYYGYTF
D: -; size: few; J: TRBJ2-3; V: TRBV7-9; DNA: TGTGCCAGCAGCTCTCGACAGAGCACAGATACGCAGTATTTT; CDR3: CASSSRQSTDTQYF
D: TRBD2; size: -; J: TRBJ2-1; V: TRBV9; DNA: TGTGCCAGCAGCGTAGAGCGGGGGTCCTACAATGAGCAGTTCTTC; CDR3: CASSVERGSYNEQFF
D: TRBD2; size: -; J: TRBJ2-1; V: TRBV29-1; DNA: TGCAGCGTTCGGACTAGCGGGGGGAATGAGCAGTTCTTC; CDR3: CSVRTSGGNEQFF
D: -; size: few; J: TRBJ1-1; V: TRBV28; DNA: TGTGCCAGCGGAGGCACTGAAGCTTTCTTT; CDR3: CASGGTEAFF
D: TRBD2; size: -; J: TRBJ2-7; V: TRBV6-4; DNA: TGTGCCAGCAGTGTTACAGCGGGGGGGCCTTACGAGCAGTACTTC; CDR3: CASSVTAGGPYEQYF
D: -; size: -; J: TRBJ2-1; V: TRBV18; DNA: TGTGCCAGCTCACCACCGAACAATGAGCAGTTCTTC; CDR3: CASSPPNNEQFF
D: -; size: -; J: TRBJ1-6; V: TRBV9; DNA: TGTGCCAGCAGCGTAGGACCTGTTGTGAGTTCACCCCTCCACTTT; CDR3: CASSVGPVVSSPLHF
D: TRBD1; size: few; J: TRBJ2-1; V: TRBV14; DNA: TGTGCCAGCAGCCAAGGGACAGGCGGATACAATGAGCAGTTCTTC; CDR3: CASSQGTGGYNEQFF
D: TRBD1; size: -; J: TRBJ2-2; V: TRBV4-2; DNA: TGTGCCAGCAGCCCAGATTGGGCAGGGGGCCCCGGGGAGCTGTTTTTT; CDR3: CASSPDWAGGPGELFF
D: TRBD2; size: few; J: TRBJ2-1; V: TRBV7-2; DNA: TGTGCCAGCAGGCTAGCGGGTCACAATGAGCAGTTCTTC; CDR3: CASRLAGHNEQFF
D: TRBD2; size: -; J: TRBJ2-1; V: TRBV30; DNA: TGTGCCTGGAGCGAATTACTAGCGGCCTACAATGAGCAGTTCTTC; CDR3: CAWSELLAAYNEQFF
D: -; size: few; J: TRBJ1-2; V: TRBV13; DNA: TGTGCCAGCAGCTTAGTGGGGCTAGGTCGGGGCTACACCTTC; CDR3: CASSLVGLGRGYTF
D: -; size: -; J: TRBJ2-7; V: TRBV9; DNA: TGTGCCAGCAGCGTAGCGTACGGGTTAGGCGAGCAGTACTTC; CDR3: CASSVAYGLGEQYF
D: -; size: -; J: TRBJ2-3; V: TRBV7-2; DNA: TGTGCCAGCAGCCCAAGGACCCCAGATACGCAGTATTTT; CDR3: CASSPRTPDTQYF
D: TRBD1; size: few; J: TRBJ2-7; V: TRBV28; DNA: TGTGCCAGCAGGAGACAGGGGGCGGGCTACGAGCAGTACTTC; CDR3: CASRRQGAGYEQYF
D: TRBD2; size: few; J: TRBJ2-3; V: TRBV5-4; DNA: TGTGCCAGCAGCTTTAGCTTGACTAGCGGGGGAGGGCCGGATACGCAGTATTTT; CDR3: CASSFSLTSGGGPDTQYF
D: -; size: -; J: TRBJ2-2; V: TRBV19; DNA: TGTGCCAGTAGTGAGGGCGATAGGGCCGGGGAGCTGTTTTTT; CDR3: CASSEGDRAGELFF
D: -; size: -; J: TRBJ1-1; V: TRBV29-1; DNA: TGCAGCGCTCTGCCCTATTACCGTACTGAAGCTTTCTTT; CDR3: CSALPYYRTEAFF
D: TRBD1; size: -; J: TRBJ2-5; V: TRBV5-1; DNA: TGCGCCAGCAGCTGGATCTTCGACAGGGGTGAGACCCAGTACTTC; CDR3: CASSWIFDRGETQYF
D: TRBD1; size: few; J: TRBJ2-1; V: TRBV28; DNA: TGTGCCAGCAGCCCCGGACAGGGCTGGGAAGAGCAGTTCTTC; CDR3: CASSPGQGWEEQFF
D: -; size: few; J: TRBJ2-1; V: TRBV11-3; DNA: TGTGCCAGCAGCTTAACCCTGAACAATGAGCAGTTCTTC; CDR3: CASSLTLNNEQFF
D: TRBD1; size: -; J: TRBJ2-7; V: TRBV15; DNA: TGTGCCACCAGCAGAGGACAGGGCTCCTACGAGCAGTACTTC; CDR3: CATSRGQGSYEQYF
D: -; size: -; J: TRBJ1-5; V: TRBV18; DNA: TGTGCCAGCTCACCCGCGAGACAGCCGGGCCAGCCCCAGCATTTT; CDR3: CASSPARQPGQPQHF
D: -; size: few; J: TRBJ2-3; V: TRBV19; DNA: TGTGCCAGTAGTATAGCAGGAGAGGCAGATACGCAGTATTTT; CDR3: CASSIAGEADTQYF
D: TRBD1; size: few; J: TRBJ2-1; V: TRBV18; DNA: TGTGCCAGCTCCCCGAGACAGGGCAACAATGAGCAGTTCTTC; CDR3: CASSPRQGNNEQFF
D: TRBD2; size: few; J: TRBJ2-1; V: TRBV29-1; DNA: TGCAGCGTTGAAGAGGGAGCGGGGGCCTACAATGAGCAGTTCTTC; CDR3: CSVEEGAGAYNEQFF
D: TRBD1; size: few; J: TRBJ2-2; V: TRBV29-1; DNA: TGCAGCGTTGTCGGGAGGACAGGGGGCACCGGGGAGCTGTTTTTT; CDR3: CSVVGRTGGTGELFF
D: TRBD2; size: few; J: TRBJ2-3; V: TRBV4-2; DNA: TGTGCCAGCAGCCCAGCGGGGAATACGCAGTATTTT; CDR3: CASSPAGNTQYF
D: TRBD1; size: -; J: TRBJ2-5; V: TRBV7-7; DNA: TGTGCTAGCAGCCACAACAGGGGCCAAGAGACCCAGTACTTC; CDR3: CASSHNRGQETQYF
D: TRBD2; size: few; J: TRBJ2-7; V: TRBV30; DNA: TGTGCCTTAAGGACTAGCGGGAGTTCCTACGAGCAGTACTTC; CDR3: CALRTSGSSYEQYF
D: TRBD1; size: -; J: TRBJ1-2; V: TRBV4-3; DNA: TGCGCCAGCAGCCAGAGTTACCAGGGGGGAAACACGGCACATAACTATGGCTACACCTTC; CDR3: CASSQSYQGGNTAHNYGYTF
D: -; size: -; J: TRBJ1-2; V: TRBV30; DNA: TGTGCCTGGAGTGCCGTCGGGAGTTATGGCTACACCTTC; CDR3: CAWSAVGSYGYTF
D: TRBD1; size: -; J: TRBJ1-6; V: TRBV7-2; DNA: TGTGCCAGCAGCCAGGACAGGCCGGTTAATTCACCCCTCCACTTT; CDR3: CASSQDRPVNSPLHF
D: -; size: -; J: TRBJ1-2; V: TRBV19; DNA: TGTGCCTCAGCGCAGGGGAGGTTCTATGGCTACACCTTC; CDR3: CASAQGRFYGYTF
D: -; size: -; J: TRBJ2-1; V: TRBV6-5; DNA: TGTGCCAGCAGGCCCGGGACGAGAACAAACAATGAGCAGTTCTTC; CDR3: CASRPGTRTNNEQFF
D: TRBD1; size: few; J: TRBJ2-1; V: TRBV7-9; DNA: TGTGCCAGCAGCCTGGGACAGGGCAGGGAGTTCTTC; CDR3: CASSLGQGREFF
D: -; size: few; J: TRBJ2-5; V: TRBV5-4; DNA: TGTGCCAGCAGCTTGGGGCAAAAAGAGACCCAGTACTTC; CDR3: CASSLGQKETQYF
D: -; size: -; J: TRBJ2-1; V: TRBV19; DNA: TGTGCCAGTAGTTCGGCAGGGCCCAGGGATGAGCAGTTCTTC; CDR3: CASSSAGPRDEQFF
D: -; size: -; J: TRBJ1-2; V: TRBV9; DNA: TGTGCCAGCAGTGATCGCTTCTTGGCCGGGGGAACCTATGGCTACACCTTC; CDR3: CASSDRFLAGGTYGYTF
D: TRBD2; size: few; J: TRBJ2-1; V: TRBV7-7; DNA: TGTGCTAGCAGCTCTCTCGGGGGGGCAAACCCTGGCGAGCAGTTCTTC; CDR3: CASSSLGGANPGEQFF
D: TRBD1; size: few; J: TRBJ1-1; V: TRBV18; DNA: TGTGCCAGCTCACCTATCGGGACAGGAAACACTGAAGCTTTCTTT; CDR3: CASSPIGTGNTEAFF
D: -; size: -; J: TRBJ2-3; V: TRBV7-2; DNA: TGTGCCAGCAGCTTAGCACAGTACACAGATACGCAGTATTTT; CDR3: CASSLAQYTDTQYF
D: -; size: few; J: TRBJ2-7; V: TRBV28; DNA: TGTGCCAGCAGCTCCGGCGGGACAACCTACGAGCAGTACTTC; CDR3: CASSSGGTTYEQYF
D: TRBD2; size: -; J: TRBJ2-3; V: TRBV5-1; DNA: TGCGCCAGCGGGGTAGCGGGACCGAGCACAGATACGCAGTATTTT; CDR3: CASGVAGPSTDTQYF
D: -; size: few; J: TRBJ1-1; V: TRBV19; DNA: TGTGCCAGTAGTGTGGACGGCACTGAAGCTTTCTTT; CDR3: CASSVDGTEAFF
D: -; size: -; J: TRBJ2-2; V: TRBV30; DNA: TGTGCCTGGAGTGTCAGGGCGGGCGGGGAGCTGTTTTTT; CDR3: CAWSVRAGGELFF
D: -; size: few; J: TRBJ2-7; V: TRBV7-2; DNA: TGTGCCAGCAGTTCTGGACAGAGCTCCTACGAGCAGTACTTC; CDR3: CASSSGQSSYEQYF
D: -; size: -; J: TRBJ1-1; V: TRBV30; DNA: TGTTGCCCGAACACTGAAGCTTTCTTT; CDR3: CCPNTEAFF
D: -; size: few; J: TRBJ2-1; V: TRBV18; DNA: TGTGCCAGCTCACCACCGTCCACGTCTCTCCTCAATGAGCAGTTCTTC; CDR3: CASSPPSTSLLNEQFF
D: TRBD1; size: -; J: TRBJ2-4; V: TRBV14; DNA: TGTGCCAGCAGCCACCGACAGGGGGGAGACATTCAGTACTTC; CDR3: CASSHRQGGDIQYF
D: -; size: few; J: TRBJ1-2; V: TRBV7-2; DNA: TGTGCCAGCAGCTTAGAGAAATCGGGTAGGGGCCTTGGCTATGGCTACACCTTC; CDR3: CASSLEKSGRGLGYGYTF
D: -; size: few; J: TRBJ2-5; V: TRBV9; DNA: TGTGCCAGCAGCAACGAAGAGACCCAGTACTTC; CDR3: CASSNEETQYF